This T cell receptor beta chain was captured in a study of OX40 agonist ivuxolimab in advanced cancers. The data were produced by immunoSEQ multiplex PCR, yet TCRdb's version contains in-frame clones alone and is incomplete. This table has 60,000 to 80,000 clones, roughly 88% appearing once. V dropped 6 bases and J dropped 5 bases, with 13 bases sitting between them. The germline CDR1 and CDR2 sequences are SGHNT and YENEEA. CDR3 size: 13 residues. The receptor comes from an adult with an advanced solid tumor such as melanoma, head and neck, liver or kidney cancer. This rearrangement joins TRBV11-3 to TRBJ1-1; possible D gene TRBD1, 6 bases. The input for sequencing was CD4+ or CD8+ T cells sorted from blood, taken in a trial of the OX40 agonist ivuxolimab. Here the CDR3 reads CASSQGGETEAFF. The CDR3 DNA reads TGTGCCAGCAGTCAAGGGGGTGAGACTGAAGCTTTCTTT.